The entry below describes one TCR beta chain. This clonotype was detected only a few times. Its antigen is not yet known. Base-call qualities are not available, and no considerably larger clone is one nucleotide away. TCR beta CDR3 regions were amplified from RNA transcripts. The first round of RT-PCR for the TCR CDR3 was performed with the HTBI primer set and the Qiagen OneStep RT-PCR kit. The libraries were constructed in a second round of multiplex PCR and then size-selected and purified. The libraries were sequenced on an Illumina HiSeq2000 using paired-end 100 bp reads. As for the authors' bioinformatics: SOAPnuke was used to process the raw data, removing reads that contained adapters or uncalled bases, had a mean Phred below 15, or lacked an exact match to the constant primer or identifier. High-quality paired reads were merged with COPE v1.2.5, and unique nucleotide sequences were defined as clonotypes. MiTCR v1.1 was used to align the clonotypes against IMGT TRBV, TRBD and TRBJ reference segments. Analysis was restricted to V-J combinations with a frequency above 0.0001, which covered approximately 99% of repertoires. The TCS score was defined as the ratio of F50 (clonal expansion) to E x V (chaos), calculated using BLOSUM62-based TCRdist between CDR3 peptides within each V-J. Welch's t-statistics and random forest reduced just over 500 V-J features to 13, which were used in a naive Bayes classifier (R e1071). Through fastp at Q25 and MiXCR, TCRdb rebuilt clones from the public reads, retaining in-frame beta chains. Rows merge per CDR3 protein into single entries with the most common DNA and genes. TCRdb, rather than the study authors, made the V and J calls. This sample is represented by some 570,000 distinct CDR3 sequences; under 20% of them were singletons. The top ten constitute approximately 15% of the sample.

These data originate in a study of T cells in Graves' hyperthyroidism and ophthalmopathy (dated by TCRdb to the late 2010s). For context, the study as a whole: Peripheral blood samples were taken at initial diagnosis, before any treatment was given. TCR V-J signatures able to tell the groups apart were searched for in a discovery cohort of more than 90 patients, of whom roughly 42 had Graves' ophthalmopathy and about 60 had stable Graves' hyperthyroidism. Prospective prediction of ophthalmopathy was tested in an independent validation cohort consisting of fewer than 20 hyperthyroidism patients and over 15 patients who later progressed to ophthalmopathy. The 85 to 100 discovery patients were divided at random into training and test sets in a 7:3 ratio. The study also compared thyroid tissue and blood T-cell repertoires from roughly six Graves' hyperthyroidism patients. After blood sampling, hyperthyroidism patients were treated with methimazole at a starting dose of 30 mg daily, and ophthalmopathy patients were treated with high-dose intravenous methylprednisolone. The paper reports TCR Vbeta CDR3 sequencing of 130 to 150 peripheral blood samples: around 45 ophthalmopathy, fewer than 85 hyperthyroidism and approximately 17 progressor patients.

Ophthalmopathy patients had moderately to severely active disease, Clinical Activity Score of at least 3, NOSPECS grade of at least 4, and duration under 3 months. Exclusion was applied to patients with uncontrolled infections, other autoimmune diseases, pregnancy or lactation. Clinical symptoms, serum thyroxine and TRAb, thyroid ultrasound, and orbital computed tomography formed the basis for the diagnoses. PBMCs were isolated from about 9.1 ml of fresh peripheral blood by Ficoll-Paque density gradient centrifugation. Trizol reagent was used to extract total RNA, and RNA quality was then checked on an Agilent 2100 Bioanalyzer. CDR1 SNHLY and CDR2 FYNNEI were looked up in the germline V gene. The CDR3 runs 16 residues from the cysteine to the phenylalanine. Only the CDR3 DNA is retained, 48 bases long and in frame from the first base. At the junction V is shortened by 0 bases and J by 3 bases, with 14 bases in between.

Study-wide findings and limitations: Sample size was not statistically predetermined, and investigators were not blinded to group allocation. A 13 V-J signature model separated ophthalmopathy from stable hyperthyroidism, with about 88% sensitivity and 81.08% specificity in cross-validation and 80%/75% in testing. In validation, the model predicted progression to ophthalmopathy a median of around six months before onset, with about 67% sensitivity and 72.22% specificity. Most expanded thyroid clonotypes (frequency above 0.001) were also detected in blood, a finding suggesting that blood repertoires may reflect thyroid immune responses.

The sample comprised blood. The receptor's source is a woman aged 18 to 35 with Graves' ophthalmopathy. Recombination joined TRBV2 with TRBJ2-5; a confident D gene designation cannot be given. CDR3 sequence: CASSEAPDLKEETQYF. At the DNA level, the sequence is TGTGCCAGCAGTGAAGCTCCGGACCTTAAGGAAGAGACCCAGTACTTC.